Following are 19 T cell receptor beta chains from one sample sequenced in a study of cytomegalovirus exposure and HLA in healthy donors (dated by TCRdb to the late 2010s). Libraries were made using the immunoSEQ multiplex PCR assay. A mixture of 60 forward primers for TCR Vbeta segments and 13 reverse primers for TCR Jbeta segments was used in the multiplex PCR. Drawn from immuneACCESS, this table holds only the in-frame rearrangements with V and J called that TCRdb kept. Clones are partly lost; checked studies trace under half to an unresolved V gene and leave the rest unexplained. Here the sample has some 110,000 clones; 70% to 80% occur a single time. The top ten clones comprise 2.5% to 3% of the sample. Sequences were obtained from PBMCs. These receptor sequences come from a young woman in good health and CMV-seropositive.

The chain is built from TRBV25-1 and TRBJ1-3; the D is unclear. Trimming removed 5 bases at V and 1 base at J, with 6 bases between. Per the germline V gene, CDR1 is MGHDK and CDR2 is SYGVNS. The CDR3 runs 13 residues. CDR3 bases: TGTGCCAGCAGTCCCAAATCTGGAAACACCATATATTTT. Its translation: CASSPKSGNTIYF.

On this clone itself: A read error may produce the germline difference seen at one junction end. The rearrangement joins TRBV28 to TRBJ1-2; D is perhaps TRBD1 (6 bases). CDR3 length: 12 amino acids. Germline assignment: CDR1 MDHEN and CDR2 SYDVKM. CDR3 in DNA: TGTGCCAGCAGTTCGCGGACAGCCAAGAGGGCCTTC. Encoded protein: CASSSRTAKRAF.

The chain has TRBV9 and TRBJ2-5, with TRBD1 matching 8 bases. Trimming at V came to 2 bases and at J to 5 bases, leaving 2 bases not matched to a gene. Germline V gene lookup returns CDR1 SGDLS and CDR2 YYNGEE. CDR3 length equals 13 residues. CDR3 amino acids: CASSVTGVETQYF. CDR3 nucleotide sequence: TGTGCCAGCAGCGTGACAGGGGTCGAGACCCAGTACTTC.

The V gene is TRBV13, the J gene TRBJ1-1; TRBD1 might be the D (6 bases). Between the trimmed V and J ends, which lost 1 base and 0 bases, there was a span of 12 bases. The CDR3 contains 16 residues. CDR1 and CDR2 (germline): PRHDT, FYEKMQ (reference sequence). CDR3 region: CASSLDGAGVNTEAFF. CDR3 coding DNA: TGTGCCAGCAGCTTAGATGGGGCAGGGGTGAACACTGAAGCTTTCTTT.

This chain uses TRBV30 with TRBJ1-1; D is perhaps TRBD1 (5 bases). V shed 2 bases and J shed 2 bases, with 12 bases lying between them. The germline CDR1 and CDR2 sequences are GTSNPN and SVGIG (reference sequence). The CDR3 has 14 residues. Written as DNA, the CDR3 is TGTGCCTGGAGTTACGGGGGACGTAACACTGAAGCTTTCTTT. It specifies CAWSYGGRNTEAFF.

The V and J genes are TRBV7-9 and TRBJ2-3; 7 bases match TRBD2. This CDR3 has 17 amino acids. In germline, CDR1 is SEHNR, CDR2 FQNEAQ (reference sequence). The junction had 17 bases not matched to a gene; V was cut back by 5 bases and J by 6 bases. The CDR3 sequence is CASSNGGGAGRADTQYF. DNA of the CDR3: TGTGCCAGCAGCAACGGGGGTGGAGCGGGAAGGGCGGATACGCAGTATTTT.

In regard to this clone: This sample includes further DNA sequences coding for the same CDR3. The gene calls are TRBV5-1 and TRBJ1-4, with 7 nucleotides matching TRBD1. In germline, CDR1 is SGHRS, CDR2 YFSETQ. The J segment lost 2 bases and the V segment lost 4 bases, leaving 2 bases of the junction unmatched. CDR3 length: 14 residues. The DNA of the CDR3 is TGCGCCAGCAGCCTGACAGGGACTAATGAAAAACTGTTTTTT. Translation gives CASSLTGTNEKLFF. Variable domain in full (rest from reference TRBV5-1 and TRBJ1-4): KAGVTQTPRYLIKTRGQQVTLSCSPISGHRSVSWYQQTPGQGLQFLFEYFSETQRNKGNFPGRFSGRQFSNSRSEMNVSTLELGDSALYLCASSLTGTNEKLFFGSGTQLSVL.

The chain is built from TRBV5-1 and TRBJ1-2; D remains unclear. The CDR3 sequence is 16 residues long. With 4 bases removed from V and 8 bases from J, the gap between germline ends came to 24 bases. Germline V gene sequence: CDR1 SGHRS, CDR2 YFSETQ. The CDR3 DNA is TGCGCCAGCAGCACGGACCCCCAGGCGAGTTCGGGGGGCTACACCTTC. Its translation: CASSTDPQASSGGYTF.

The chain carries TRBV5-1 and TRBJ2-2, with 7 bases aligning to TRBD1. The germline gives CDR1 SGHRS, CDR2 YFSETQ. This CDR3 contains 15 residues. Trimming removed 3 bases from V and 2 bases from J; junction bases left unmatched: 4. CDR3 bases: TGCGCCAGCAGCTCACGACAGGGAAACACCGGGGAGCTGTTTTTT. This codes for CASSSRQGNTGELFF.

The chain links TRBV10-2 to TRBJ1-1; the match to TRBD1 covers 8 bases. Per the germline V gene, CDR1 is WSHSY and CDR2 is SAAADI. V gave up 6 bases and J gave up 6 bases; unmatched junction bases: 0. CDR3 size: 11 residues. The CDR3 loop is CASRDRAEAFF. The CDR3 region has the DNA TGCGCCAGCAGGGACAGGGCTGAAGCTTTCTTT.

The chain couples TRBV27 to TRBJ2-6, with D possibly TRBD1 on 5 matching bases. CDR3 length: 15 residues. In germline, CDR1 is MNHEY, CDR2 SMNVEV (reference sequence). The V end lost 3 bases, the J end lost 2 bases, and 8 bases lay between the germline ends. The CDR3 DNA reads as TGTGCCAGCAGTTTCGAAGGGGCTGGGGCCAACGTCCTGACTTTC. As protein: CASSFEGAGANVLTF.

This chain links TRBV9 with TRBJ1-1; D perhaps matches TRBD1 (5 bases). CDR3 length: 15 residues. V lost 0 bases and J lost 4, with 13 bases in between. CDR1 SGDLS and CDR2 YYNGEE come from the germline V gene. CDR3 DNA sequence: TGTGCCAGCAGCGTAGGGGGGGAAACGGGCACTGAAGCTTTCTTT. This translates into CASSVGGETGTEAFF.

This chain joins TRBV28 and TRBJ2-6; tentative D call: TRBD2 (5 bases). With 6 bases removed from V and 2 bases from J, the gap between germline ends came to 17 bases. The germline CDR1 and CDR2 sequences are MDHEN and SYDVKM. This CDR3 region has 17 residues. CDR3 residues: CASSVSPPRAGANVLTF. The CDR3 coding sequence is TGTGCCAGCAGCGTATCCCCCCCGAGGGCTGGGGCCAACGTCCTGACTTTC. The full variable domain, its missing parts supplied by reference TRBV28 and TRBJ2-6, is DVKVTQSSRYLVKRTGEKVFLECVQDMDHENMFWYRQDPGLGLRLIYFSYDVKMKEKGDIPEGYSVSREKKERFSLILESASTNQTSMYLCASSVSPPRAGANVLTFGAGSRLTVL.

The chain is built from TRBV10-2 and TRBJ1-5; D is unclear. CDR1 WSHSY and CDR2 SAAADI come from the germline V gene. The V end was cut by 0 bases, the J end by 4 bases, with 7 bases between. This CDR3 region has 14 residues. The CDR3 DNA follows: TGCGCCAGCAGTGAGTCGAGAAGAAATCAGCCCCAGCATTTT. Translated: CASSESRRNQPQHF.

The chain links TRBV4-1 to TRBJ2-1; 10 bases match TRBD2. The V gene end was trimmed by 2 bases and the J gene end by 8 bases; junction bases not matched to a gene: 6. The CDR3 runs to 15 residues. The germline CDR1 and CDR2 sequences are MGHRA and YSYEKL. As DNA, the CDR3 is TGCGCCAGCAGCCAAATAGGACTAGCGGTTTATGAGCAGTTCTTC. Residues: CASSQIGLAVYEQFF.

The J gene is TRBJ2-1, the V gene TRBV9; D gene uncertain. The V gene's germline CDR1 is SGDLS and CDR2 YYNGEE. The CDR3 totals 11 residues. Trimming pared 4 bases from V and 3 bases from J, leaving 2 bases between. The CDR3 spells CASSLYNEQFF. The CDR3 DNA follows: TGTGCCAGCAGCCTCTACAATGAGCAGTTCTTC.

The V call is TRBV6-5, the J call TRBJ1-2, with 7 bases that match TRBD1. V was clipped by 5 bases and J by 4 bases; unmatched bases: 10. The CDR3 has 15 residues. Germline-derived CDR1 and CDR2 are MNHEY and SVGAGI. CDR3 loop: CASSPRQGRGYGYTF. Here the CDR3 DNA reads TGTGCCAGCAGTCCCCGACAGGGTCGCGGCTATGGCTACACCTTC.

CDR3 amino acids: CASSLGPSYEQYF. In DNA form, the CDR3 reads TGCGCCAGCAGCCTGGGGCCTTCCTACGAGCAGTACTTC. The V and J genes are TRBV4-1 and TRBJ2-5, with D possibly matching TRBD1 (5 bases). TRBJ2-7 explains the end of the DNA better; the J call may be wrong. The germline gives CDR1 MGHRA, CDR2 YSYEKL. This CDR3 is built from 13 residues.

J is TRBJ2-2 and V is TRBV19, with 7 bases that match TRBD2. Trimming at V came to 3 bases and at J to 2 bases, leaving 9 bases not matched to a gene. The CDR3 length is 17 residues. Germline CDR1 reads LNHDA; CDR2 reads SQIVND (reference sequence). CDR3 in amino acids: CASSIQIAGPNTGELFF. The CDR3 DNA reads as TGTGCCAGTAGTATCCAAATAGCGGGCCCTAACACCGGGGAGCTGTTTTTT.